The 10 T cell receptor beta chains below all came from one sample that was sequenced in a study of identical twins. TCRdb re-derived calls from the 5' RACE reads in MiXCR, one entry per CDR3 protein. The repertoire holds approximately 350,000 distinct CDR3 sequences, with roughly an eighth as singletons. Another study also made use of these data, one on yellow fever vaccine responses in identical twins.

The source material was CD8+ T cells sorted from blood. The receptors originated from a young woman in good health.

There are many counts of this clonotype. The chain employs TRBV4-1 and TRBJ1-2; D perhaps matches TRBD1 (5 bases). The CDR3 spans 11 residues. Trimming took 7 bases from V and 8 from J, leaving 11 bases between them. Germline V lookup: CDR1 MGHRA, CDR2 YSYEKL. CDR3 coding DNA: TGCGCCAGCAACGGGGCTCGGGGCTACACCTTC. Amino acids: CASNGARGYTF.

This clonotype was seen a few times. The gene calls are TRBV11-2 and TRBJ2-2, with a tentative D call TRBD1 (6 bases). The CDR3 totals 18 residues. Germline V CDR1 and CDR2: SGHAT, FQNNGV. The V gene lost 2 bases and the J gene lost 1 base, with 17 bases spanning the gap. The CDR3 loop is CASSLSPGVLLNTGELFF. CDR3 bases: TGTGCCAGCAGCTTATCACCAGGGGTCCTCTTGAACACCGGGGAGCTGTTTTTT.

This clonotype was counted a few times. Written as DNA, the CDR3 is TGTGCCAGCAGCAAAGAAAGCACTAGCACAGATACGCAGTATTTT. As protein: CASSKESTSTDTQYF. The chain is built from TRBV21-1 and TRBJ2-3. TRBV21-1 is annotated as a pseudogene. This CDR3 is 15 amino acids long.

Comments on this clonotype: A junction boundary mismatches the germline segment, possibly from a read error. This chain uses TRBV12-3 or TRBV12-4 with TRBJ2-7, with 7 bases that match TRBD1. CDR3 size: 13 residues. DNA of the CDR3: TGTGCCAGCAGTTTAGCTCGGGACAGTGATTCCGACTTC. Residues: CASSLARDSDSDF.

The chain carries TRBV20-1 and TRBJ2-2, with 11 bases identical to TRBD1. This CDR3 has 15 residues. The junction had 4 bases not matched to a gene; V was cut back by 4 bases and J by 3 bases. CDR1 and CDR2 from the germline V gene are DFQATT and SNEGSKA (reference sequence). CDR3 DNA sequence: TGCAGTGCTAAAGGACAGGGGGCCGACACCGGGGAGCTGTTTTTT. The encoded protein is CSAKGQGADTGELFF.

The chain joins TRBV2 to TRBJ2-1; 10 positions agree with TRBD2. With V trimmed by 2 bases and J by 8 bases, 9 bases remained unmatched. Germline V CDR1 and CDR2: SNHLY, FYNNEI. This CDR3 is built from 16 residues. In DNA form, the CDR3 reads TGTGCCAGCAGTGAACCCCCTAGCGGGAGCAGGGATGAGCAGTTCTTC. Translating gives CASSEPPSGSRDEQFF.

The V call is TRBV7-3, the J call TRBJ2-5; 14 nucleotides align to TRBD2. The CDR3 loop spans 16 amino acids. Per germline, CDR1 SGHTA and CDR2 FQGTGA. V lost 4 bases and J lost 5; bases outside the gene matches: 6. CDR3 sequence reads: CASSSGLAGGRETQYF. CDR3 bases: TGTGCCAGCAGCTCAGGACTAGCGGGAGGACGGGAGACCCAGTACTTC.

This clonotype has more than one count but fewer than ten. V usage is TRBV28 and J usage is TRBJ2-5; 9 nucleotides agree with TRBD1. V gave up 4 bases and J gave up 2 bases; unmatched junction bases: 8. The V gene's germline CDR1 is MDHEN and CDR2 SYDVKM. The CDR3 loop spans 16 amino acids. The CDR3 sequence: CASSSHDGTGQETQYF. CDR3 nucleotides: TGTGCCAGCAGTTCCCACGATGGGACAGGGCAAGAGACCCAGTACTTC.

The chain is built from TRBV7-9 and TRBJ2-1; the match to TRBD1 covers 12 bases. Germline values: CDR1 SEHNR, CDR2 FQNEAQ (reference sequence). J was trimmed by 7 bases and V by 3 bases; bases with no gene match: 7. The CDR3 totals 16 residues. The CDR3 nucleotides are TGTGCCAGCAGCTTCCATCCGGGACAGGGGGCAAATGAGCAGTTCTTC. It is translated as CASSFHPGQGANEQFF. The whole variable domain, remainder taken from reference TRBV7-9 and TRBJ2-1, is DTGVSQNPRHKITKRGQNVTFRCDPISEHNRLYWYRQTLGQGPEFLTYFQNEAQLEKSRLLSDRFSAERPKGSFSTLEIQRTEQGDSAMYLCASSFHPGQGANEQFFGPGTRLTVL.

This clonotype appeared a few times. The chain joins TRBV19 to TRBJ2-1, with D perhaps TRBD2 (5 bases). Germline lookup yields CDR1 LNHDA and CDR2 SQIVND (reference sequence). V lost 6 bases to trimming and J lost 4 bases, with 16 bases between them. CDR3 length equals 15 residues. The CDR3 DNA reads TGTGCCAGTAGCCCCCGGGGTTCTCCTTACAATGAGCAGTTCTTC. This encodes CASSPRGSPYNEQFF.